The 11 T cell receptor beta chains given below trace back to one sample, sequenced in a study of CD8+ T cells in alopecia areata. Reverse transcription of extracted RNA yielded cDNA, which provided the sequencing template. Generated by immunoSEQ multiplex PCR, the TCRdb table keeps only in-frame clones and is missing some. The repertoire holds about 140,000 clones, approximately 65% seen once, with approximately 34% in the top ten. Sequencing was carried out using CD8+ T cells sorted from blood. The receptor source for this set is a human donor in good health.

This clone was seen only once. This chain connects TRBV9 to TRBJ2-5; the D gene is possibly TRBD2 (6 bases). Germline CDR1 is SGDLS and CDR2 is YYNGEE. CDR3 size: 15 residues. V shed 4 bases and J shed 9 bases, with 22 bases lying between them. The CDR3 DNA is TGTGCCAGCAGCAACTTGGGGGACGGGACTCGTGCCCAGTACTTC. Encoded protein: CASSNLGDGTRAQYF.

This clone was observed a handful of times. The chain employs TRBV15 and TRBJ2-5; 8 bases line up with TRBD2. The CDR3 spans 13 residues. J lost 5 bases, V lost 4 bases, and 3 bases had no gene match. Germline V gives CDR1 LNHNV, CDR2 YYDKDF (reference sequence). Written as DNA, the CDR3 is TGTGCCACCAGCATGGGCGGGAGGGAGACCCAGTACTTC. Encoded protein: CATSMGGRETQYF.

Worth noting for this clone: The sample carries other DNA sequences with the same CDR3. CDR3 sequence reads: CSVEGLASTDTQYF. DNA of the CDR3: TGCAGCGTTGAAGGTCTTGCTAGCACAGATACGCAGTATTTT. The chain recombines TRBV29-1 with TRBJ2-3, with D unresolved. Germline V gene data show CDR1 as SQVTM and CDR2 as ANQGSEA. Deletions cut 1 base from V and 0 bases from J, with 8 bases between. This CDR3 has 14 amino acids.

The chain employs TRBV15 and TRBJ2-5; D gene uncertain. V lost 1 base, J lost 5 bases, and 14 bases lay in between. CDR3 size: 15 residues. The germline V gene has CDR1 LNHNV and CDR2 YYDKDF (reference sequence). The chain's CDR3 is CATSRVRHFFETQYF. CDR3 nucleotide sequence: TGTGCCACCAGCAGAGTTAGGCACTTCTTCGAGACCCAGTACTTC.

The V gene is TRBV5-1, the J gene TRBJ2-7, with TRBD2 matching 7 bases. Germline V lookup: CDR1 SGHRS, CDR2 YFSETQ. V lost 0 bases and J lost 2; bases outside the gene matches: 8. The CDR3 consists of 16 residues. The CDR3 sequence is CASSLAGSGRPYEQYF. CDR3 in DNA: TGCGCCAGCAGCTTGGCCGGTAGCGGGCGACCCTACGAGCAGTACTTC.

Points on this clone: Other DNA sequences in this sample translate to the same CDR3. The chain employs TRBV5-1 and TRBJ2-7; D ambiguous. V lost 0 bases to trimming and J lost 7 bases, with 5 bases between them. The CDR3 loop spans 11 amino acids. The V gene's germline CDR1 is SGHRS and CDR2 YFSETQ. The CDR3 spells CASSLVGEQYF. CDR3 nucleotides: TGCGCCAGCAGCTTGGTCGGAGAGCAGTACTTC.

This clone has a handful of counts. The rearrangement links TRBV7-9 to TRBJ2-5; D possibly corresponds to TRBD2 (6 bases). Germline V lookup: CDR1 SEHNR, CDR2 FQNEAQ (reference sequence). V was shortened by 8 bases and J by 7 bases, with 14 bases between the two germline ends. The length of the CDR3 is 12 residues. CDR3 in DNA: TGTGCCAGCGGGCTCTGGGGAGGGACCCAGTACTTC. Translating gives CASGLWGGTQYF. Full variable domain (remainder filled in from reference TRBV7-9 and TRBJ2-5): DTGVSQNPRHKITKRGQNVTFRCDPISEHNRLYWYRQTLGQGPEFLTYFQNEAQLEKSRLLSDRFSAERPKGSFSTLEIQRTEQGDSAMYLCASGLWGGTQYFGPGTRLLVL.

In this sample, this clone turned up a few times. The V and J genes are TRBV20-1 and TRBJ2-1, with 7 bases identical to TRBD2. V lost 8 bases and J lost 12; bases outside the gene matches: 7. The CDR3 covers 10 residues. Looked up from germline, CDR1 is DFQATT and CDR2 is SNEGSKA (reference sequence). The CDR3 nucleotides are TGCAGTTCCGGGGGACTACGGCAGTTCTTC. Its protein is CSSGGLRQFF.

J is TRBJ2-7 and V is TRBV7-9; D gene ambiguous. Germline V lookup: CDR1 SEHNR, CDR2 FQNEAQ (reference sequence). CDR3 length equals 12 residues. V shed 5 bases and J shed 6 bases, with 11 bases lying between them. The CDR3 spells CASSRSSGEQYF. The CDR3 region has the DNA TGTGCCAGCAGCCGAAGTTCGGGCGAGCAGTACTTC.

This clone was counted between two and nine times. The CDR3 region is CANTVGSGYTF. CDR3 DNA: TGTGCCAACACGGTGGGCAGCGGCTACACCTTC. The J gene is TRBJ1-2, the V gene TRBV2; D is uncertain. Germline CDR1 reads SNHLY; CDR2 reads FYNNEI. The CDR3 has 11 amino acids. Deletions cut 10 bases from V and 8 bases from J, with 14 bases between.

The V and J genes are TRBV30 and TRBJ2-7; the match to TRBD1 covers 7 bases. In germline, CDR1 is GTSNPN, CDR2 SVGIG (reference sequence). V dropped 4 bases and J dropped 0; count of bases not matched to a gene: 0. The CDR3 is 12 amino acids. The CDR3 region has the DNA TGTGCCTGGACAGGGGGCTCCTACGAGCAGTACTTC. Its translation is CAWTGGSYEQYF.